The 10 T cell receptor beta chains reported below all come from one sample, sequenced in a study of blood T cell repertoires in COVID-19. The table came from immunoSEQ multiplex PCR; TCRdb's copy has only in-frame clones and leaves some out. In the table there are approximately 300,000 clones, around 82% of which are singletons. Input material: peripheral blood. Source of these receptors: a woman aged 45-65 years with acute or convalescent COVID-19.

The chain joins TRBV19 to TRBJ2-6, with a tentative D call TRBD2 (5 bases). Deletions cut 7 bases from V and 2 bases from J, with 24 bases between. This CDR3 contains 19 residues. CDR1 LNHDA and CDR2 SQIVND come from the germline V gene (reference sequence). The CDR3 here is CASTRGVIRNPPGANVLTF. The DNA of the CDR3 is TGTGCCAGTACCCGGGGAGTGATCCGGAATCCACCTGGGGCCAACGTCCTGACTTTC.

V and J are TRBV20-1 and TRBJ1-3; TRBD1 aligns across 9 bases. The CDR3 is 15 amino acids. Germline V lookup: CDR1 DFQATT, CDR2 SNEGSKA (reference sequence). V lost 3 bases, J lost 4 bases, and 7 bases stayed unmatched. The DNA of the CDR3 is TGCAGTGCTAGTAGGGGACAGGGCGCGGGAAACACCATATATTTT. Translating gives CSASRGQGAGNTIYF.

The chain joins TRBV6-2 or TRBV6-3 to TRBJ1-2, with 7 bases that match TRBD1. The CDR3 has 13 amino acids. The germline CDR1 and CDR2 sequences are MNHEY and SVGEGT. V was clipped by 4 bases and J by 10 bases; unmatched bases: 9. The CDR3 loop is CASSFRDSRDYTF. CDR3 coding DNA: TGTGCCAGCAGTTTTCGGGACAGTCGAGACTACACCTTC.

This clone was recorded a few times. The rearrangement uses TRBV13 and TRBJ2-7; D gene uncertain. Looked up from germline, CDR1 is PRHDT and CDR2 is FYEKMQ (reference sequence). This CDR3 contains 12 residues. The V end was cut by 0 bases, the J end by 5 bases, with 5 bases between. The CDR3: CASSLGPNEQYV. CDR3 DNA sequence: TGTGCCAGCAGCTTAGGCCCTAACGAGCAGTACGTC.

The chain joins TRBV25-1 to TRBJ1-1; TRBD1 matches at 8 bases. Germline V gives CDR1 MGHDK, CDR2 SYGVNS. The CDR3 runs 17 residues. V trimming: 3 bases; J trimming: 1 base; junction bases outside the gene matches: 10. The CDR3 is CASSDHLSGTGNTEAFF. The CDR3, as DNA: TGTGCCAGCAGTGACCACCTTTCGGGGACAGGGAACACTGAAGCTTTCTTT.

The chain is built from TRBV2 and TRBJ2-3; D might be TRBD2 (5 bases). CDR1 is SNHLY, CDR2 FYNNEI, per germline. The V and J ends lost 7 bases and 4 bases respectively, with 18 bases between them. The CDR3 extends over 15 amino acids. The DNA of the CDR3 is TGTGCCAGCAAGCCGGACTGGGGTGTGTCAGATACGCAGTATTTT. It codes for CASKPDWGVSDTQYF.

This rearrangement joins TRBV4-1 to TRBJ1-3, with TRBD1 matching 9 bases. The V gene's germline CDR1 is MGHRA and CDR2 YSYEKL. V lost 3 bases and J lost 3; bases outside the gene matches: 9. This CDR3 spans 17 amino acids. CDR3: CASSQLQDRGLGNTIYF. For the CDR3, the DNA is TGCGCCAGCAGCCAGTTACAGGACAGGGGCCTTGGAAACACCATATATTTT.

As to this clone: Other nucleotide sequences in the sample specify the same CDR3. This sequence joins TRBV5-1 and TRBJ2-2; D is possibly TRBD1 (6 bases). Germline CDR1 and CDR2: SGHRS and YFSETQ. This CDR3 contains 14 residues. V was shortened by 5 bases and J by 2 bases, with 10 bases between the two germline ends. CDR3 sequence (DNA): TGCGCCAGCAGTCCAGGGGTTAACACCGGGGAGCTGTTTTTT. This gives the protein CASSPGVNTGELFF.

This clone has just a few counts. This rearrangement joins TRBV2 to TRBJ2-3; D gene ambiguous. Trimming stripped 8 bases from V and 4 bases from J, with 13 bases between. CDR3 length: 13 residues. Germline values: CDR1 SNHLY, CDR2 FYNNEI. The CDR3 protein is CASSVESADTQYF. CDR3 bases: TGTGCCAGCTCGGTCGAAAGCGCAGATACGCAGTATTTT.

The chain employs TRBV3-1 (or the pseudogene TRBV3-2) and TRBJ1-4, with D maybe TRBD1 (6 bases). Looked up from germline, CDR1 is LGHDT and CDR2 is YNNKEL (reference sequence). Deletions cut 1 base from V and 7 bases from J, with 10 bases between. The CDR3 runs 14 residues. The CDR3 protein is CASSQVTGSEKLFF. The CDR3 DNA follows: TGTGCCAGCAGCCAAGTAACAGGGAGTGAAAAACTGTTTTTT.